Shown below are 3 T cell receptor beta chains from a single sample sequenced in a study of T cells in localized non-small cell lung cancer. TCRdb's copy holds only in-frame clones and misses some; the assay was immunoSEQ multiplex PCR. The repertoire includes roughly 7,800 clones, about 93% of them detected once, and 2.5% to 3.5% sits in the top ten. Sequenced material: peripheral blood, taken before any cancer treatment. These receptors all come from a woman between 35 and 70 years old with stage I lung adenocarcinoma.

The chain carries TRBV5-1 and TRBJ2-3; 7 nucleotides agree with TRBD1. V was pared by 4 bases and J by 4 bases, with 3 bases of the junction left unmatched. Germline V gene lookup returns CDR1 SGHRS and CDR2 YFSETQ. This CDR3 spans 13 amino acids. The DNA for the CDR3 is TGCGCCAGCAGCCCCGACAGGGCAGATACGCAGTATTTT. Protein: CASSPDRADTQYF. The whole variable domain, filled in from reference TRBV5-1 and TRBJ2-3, reads KAGVTQTPRYLIKTRGQQVTLSCSPISGHRSVSWYQQTPGQGLQFLFEYFSETQRNKGNFPGRFSGRQFSNSRSEMNVSTLELGDSALYLCASSPDRADTQYFGPGTRLTVL.

The chain joins TRBV5-1 to TRBJ2-2, with D possibly being TRBD1 (5 bases). The CDR3 runs to 15 residues. The germline V gene has CDR1 SGHRS and CDR2 YFSETQ. V was cut by 0 bases and J by 7 bases, with 13 bases left in between. The CDR3, as DNA: TGCGCCAGCAGCTTGGGAGCAGGGTCTGTCGGGGAGCTGTTTTTT. Amino acid sequence: CASSLGAGSVGELFF.

The chain has TRBV7-9 and TRBJ1-1; D is undetermined. The CDR3 consists of 13 residues. Trimming removed 3 bases at V and 1 base at J, with 6 bases between. In germline, CDR1 is SEHNR, CDR2 FQNEAQ (reference sequence). CDR3 in amino acids: CASSFGGNTEAFF. The CDR3 bases are TGTGCCAGCAGCTTTGGCGGGAACACTGAAGCTTTCTTT. Complete variable domain (other parts from reference TRBV7-9 and TRBJ1-1): DTGVSQNPRHKITKRGQNVTFRCDPISEHNRLYWYRQTLGQGPEFLTYFQNEAQLEKSRLLSDRFSAERPKGSFSTLEIQRTEQGDSAMYLCASSFGGNTEAFFGQGTRLTVV.